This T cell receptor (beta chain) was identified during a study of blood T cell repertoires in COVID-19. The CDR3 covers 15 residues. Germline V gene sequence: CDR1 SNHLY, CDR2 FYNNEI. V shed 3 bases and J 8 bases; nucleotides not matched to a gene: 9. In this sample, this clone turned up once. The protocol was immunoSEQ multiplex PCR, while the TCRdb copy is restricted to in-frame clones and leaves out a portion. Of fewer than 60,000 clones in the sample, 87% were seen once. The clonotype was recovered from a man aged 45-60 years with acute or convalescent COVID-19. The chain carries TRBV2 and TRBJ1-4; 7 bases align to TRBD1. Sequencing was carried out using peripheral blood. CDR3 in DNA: TGTGCCAGCAGTGATGATGGACCGACAGGGGAAAAACTGTTTTTT. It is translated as CASSDDGPTGEKLFF.